The 21 T cell receptor beta chains given below trace back to one sample, sequenced in a study of tumor-infiltrating lymphocytes in localized non-small cell lung cancer. TCRdb keeps only in-frame clones here, not all; method: immunoSEQ multiplex PCR. The data contain fewer than 20,000 clones, about four fifths of them singletons. Sequencing was done on a sample of lung tumor tissue. These TCRs come from a human donor with non-small cell lung cancer.

The chain couples TRBV7-6 to TRBJ2-3; TRBD2 agrees at 8 bases. V lost 5 bases, J lost 6 bases, and 7 bases stayed unmatched. There are 14 residues in the CDR3. CDR1 and CDR2 (germline): SGHVS, FNYEAQ. The CDR3 sequence: CASSTGGVRDTQYF. In DNA form, the CDR3 reads TGTGCCAGCAGCACCGGGGGGGTTAGGGATACGCAGTATTTT.

This chain joins TRBV5-6 and TRBJ2-3; 9 bases align to TRBD1. Germline CDR1 SGHDT, CDR2 YYEEEE. The CDR3 consists of 16 residues. With 2 bases clipped from V and 3 bases from J, the junction kept 7 bases outside the gene matches. CDR3 in DNA: TGTGCCAGCAGCTTAGCCGGGACAGGGTATACAGATACGCAGTATTTT. Its protein product is CASSLAGTGYTDTQYF.

The chain is built from TRBV19 and TRBJ1-2; D gene unclear. The CDR3 has 17 amino acids. Trimming cost V 0 bases and J 0 bases, with 14 bases left between them. Germline CDR1 reads LNHDA; CDR2 reads SQIVND (reference sequence). The CDR3, as DNA: TGTGCCAGTAGTATAGAGGTAGGGCGAACCTCTAACTATGGCTACACCTTC. Translation gives CASSIEVGRTSNYGYTF.

V usage is TRBV30 and J usage is TRBJ2-4; D unresolved. This CDR3 is built from 14 residues. V lost 0 bases and J lost 4, with 10 bases in between. CDR1 GTSNPN and CDR2 SVGIG come from the germline V gene (reference sequence). Here the CDR3 reads CAWSVGQAKNIQYF. The CDR3 DNA follows: TGTGCCTGGAGTGTAGGGCAGGCGAAAAACATTCAGTACTTC.

V usage is TRBV9 and J usage is TRBJ2-2; 11 bases line up with TRBD2. CDR1 SGDLS and CDR2 YYNGEE come from the germline V gene. The length of the CDR3 is 14 residues. With V trimmed by 4 bases and J by 7 bases, 3 bases remained unmatched. This CDR3 reads CASSPGTSGGELFF. The CDR3 DNA follows: TGTGCCAGCAGCCCCGGGACTAGCGGCGGGGAGCTGTTTTTT.

This chain connects TRBV2 to TRBJ2-3; TRBD2 matches at 15 bases. The germline V gene has CDR1 SNHLY and CDR2 FYNNEI. V was clipped by 2 bases and J by 1 base; unmatched bases: 7. This CDR3 region has 19 residues. The CDR3 DNA sequence: TGTGCCAGCAGTGAAAGGGGACTAGCGGGAGGTCGGGGCACAGATACGCAGTATTTT. It translates to CASSERGLAGGRGTDTQYF.

This clone occurred once. This sequence joins TRBV9 and TRBJ2-1, with a weak D call TRBD2 (5 bases). V lost 0 bases and J 9 bases, leaving 7 bases between the germline ends. Germline CDR1 and CDR2: SGDLS and YYNGEE. The CDR3 loop spans 12 amino acids. CDR3 loop: CASSVAEGEQFF. CDR3 nucleotide sequence: TGTGCCAGCAGCGTAGCCGAGGGTGAGCAGTTCTTC.

V is TRBV2 and J is TRBJ2-7; TRBD2 matches at 8 bases. V shed 8 bases and J 3 bases; nucleotides not matched to a gene: 3. CDR3 length equals 12 residues. Per germline, CDR1 SNHLY and CDR2 FYNNEI. The CDR3 region has the DNA TGTGCCAGCGCCAGCGGGAGCTACGAGCAGTACTTC. This encodes CASASGSYEQYF.

This clone was detected only a few times. The DNA of the CDR3 is TGCAGTGCCACCAGCTTAGACGAGCAGTACTTC. Translation gives CSATSLDEQYF. The rearrangement links TRBV20-1 to TRBJ2-7; D not certain. Germline loops: CDR1 DFQATT, CDR2 SNEGSKA (reference sequence). CDR3 size: 11 residues. Trimming removed 6 bases at V and 5 bases at J, with 11 bases between.

The rearrangement uses TRBV5-1 and TRBJ2-3, with D possibly being TRBD1 or TRBD2 (5 bases each). Trimming took off 1 base at V and 3 bases at J, with 9 bases between the two ends. The CDR3 covers 14 residues. CDR1 and CDR2 (germline): SGHRS, YFSETQ. In DNA form, the CDR3 reads TGCGCCAGCAGCTTGACGGGGCTTACAGATACGCAGTATTTT. Translation gives CASSLTGLTDTQYF.

This chain joins TRBV2 and TRBJ1-3; no clear D. Germline CDR1 and CDR2: SNHLY and FYNNEI. With 0 bases removed from V and 5 bases from J, the gap between germline ends came to 2 bases. The CDR3 is 12 residues long. The CDR3 protein is CASSEARNTIYF. The DNA for the CDR3 is TGTGCCAGCAGTGAAGCGCGAAACACCATATATTTT. Combining the CDR3 with reference TRBV2 and TRBJ1-3 gives the whole variable domain EPEVTQTPSHQVTQMGQEVILRCVPISNHLYFYWYRQILGQKVEFLVSFYNNEISEKSEIFDDQFSVERPDGSNFTLKIRSTKLEDSAMYFCASSEARNTIYFGEGSWLTVV.

V gene TRBV12-5 combines with J gene TRBJ1-5; D not resolved. The germline V gene has CDR1 LGHNT and CDR2 FRNRAP. V was cut by 0 bases and J by 7 bases, with 13 bases left in between. The CDR3 is 15 amino acids. CDR3 residues: CASGLVLEERQPQHF. CDR3 bases: TGTGCTAGTGGTTTGGTTCTGGAGGAGAGGCAGCCCCAGCATTTT.

The chain recombines TRBV27 with TRBJ2-2; 9 bases match TRBD1. V lost 7 bases and J lost 7; bases outside the gene matches: 7. Germline CDR1 reads MNHEY; CDR2 reads SMNVEV (reference sequence). The CDR3 is 14 residues long. The CDR3 spells CASKNGQGIGELFF. In nucleotides, the CDR3 is TGTGCCAGCAAGAACGGACAGGGGATCGGGGAGCTGTTTTTT.

This sequence joins TRBV19 and TRBJ1-1; D unclear. Looked up from germline, CDR1 is LNHDA and CDR2 is SQIVND (reference sequence). Trimming shortened V by 3 bases and J by 4 bases, and 6 bases separated the two germline ends. This CDR3 comprises 12 residues. CDR3: CASSIWGTEAFF. The DNA of the CDR3 is TGTGCCAGTAGTATTTGGGGCACTGAAGCTTTCTTT.

The genes are TRBV30 and TRBJ2-7, with a weak D call TRBD1 (5 bases). Trimming left V 5 bases short and J 3 bases short, with 14 bases between. CDR1 GTSNPN and CDR2 SVGIG come from the germline V gene (reference sequence). The CDR3 has 13 amino acids. As DNA, the CDR3 is TGTGCCTGGGGAAGGGGTCTGGGCTACGAGCAGTACTTC. Translating it yields CAWGRGLGYEQYF.

V usage is TRBV7-8 and J usage is TRBJ2-7, with 8 bases identical to TRBD1. V lost 3 bases and J lost 3; bases outside the gene matches: 10. The CDR3 length is 16 residues. In germline, CDR1 is SGHVS, CDR2 FQNEAQ. As DNA, the CDR3 is TGTGCCAGCAGCTTGAGGGCCCAGGGACAGGTCTACGAGCAGTACTTC. It is translated as CASSLRAQGQVYEQYF.

CDR3 sequence: CASSDRTSGRASRSTDTQYF. In nucleotides, the CDR3 is TGTGCCAGCAGTGATAGGACTAGCGGGAGGGCTAGCCGTAGCACAGATACGCAGTATTTT. The J gene is TRBJ2-3, the V gene TRBV6-1; 15 nucleotides match TRBD2. Germline values: CDR1 MNHNS, CDR2 SASEGT. This CDR3 region has 20 residues. The V segment lost 3 bases and the J segment 0 bases; nucleotides outside the gene matches: 10.

The J gene is TRBJ2-1, the V gene TRBV15, with 7 bases matching TRBD1. V lost 3 bases, J lost 5 bases, and 7 bases stayed unmatched. Per germline, CDR1 LNHNV and CDR2 YYDKDF (reference sequence). The CDR3 has 15 residues. The CDR3 sequence is CATSSPQTGNNEQFF. CDR3 nucleotides: TGTGCCACCAGCAGCCCTCAGACAGGGAACAATGAGCAGTTCTTC.

This clone has only a few counts. The CDR3: CASRRTGGTGELFF. CDR3 coding DNA: TGTGCCAGCAGGCGGACAGGGGGCACCGGGGAGCTGTTTTTT. V gene TRBV6-5 combines with J gene TRBJ2-2, with 10 bases that match TRBD1. The length of the CDR3 is 14 residues. CDR1 and CDR2 (germline): MNHEY, SVGAGI. V lost 6 bases and J lost 4; bases outside the gene matches: 2.

In this sample, this clone turned up a few times. This rearrangement joins TRBV19 to TRBJ2-7; D remains unclear. In germline, CDR1 is LNHDA, CDR2 SQIVND (reference sequence). Trimming took off 6 bases at V and 1 base at J, with 10 bases between the two ends. This CDR3 comprises 13 residues. In nucleotides, the CDR3 is TGTGCCAGTAGGCAGTCGATGTCCTACGAGCAGTACTTC. Its translation: CASRQSMSYEQYF. Based on the CDR3 plus reference TRBV19 and TRBJ2-7, the full variable domain is DGGITQSPKYLFRKEGQNVTLSCEQNLNHDAMYWYRQDPGQGLRLIYYSQIVNDFQKGDIAEGYSVSREKKESFPLTVTSAQKNPTAFYLCASRQSMSYEQYFGPGTRLTVT.

The count of this clone is one. This chain connects TRBV27 to TRBJ2-7; tentative D call: TRBD2 (6 bases). This CDR3 has 14 amino acids. The ends were cut back, 4 bases at V and 8 bases at J, with 18 bases in the middle. Germline CDR1 is MNHEY and CDR2 is SMNVEV (reference sequence). The CDR3 is CASSSSGGVRKQYF. CDR3 in DNA: TGTGCCAGCAGTTCCAGCGGAGGGGTCCGCAAGCAGTACTTC.